The rows below give T cell receptor beta chains drawn from one sample of a study of identifying expanded T cells in peripheral blood. This table comes from immunoSEQ multiplex PCR, and its TCRdb copy is limited to in-frame clones, with some not included. The sample includes approximately 75,000 clones, 75% to 90% of them seen just once. The sequenced sample consisted of blood. The receptors derive from a person aged 18 to 75 in good health. Both conserved end residues are trimmed from each CDR3. Fields, in order: J gene, V gene, CDR3 protein.

>TRBJ2-7|TRBV5-6
ASSLGTSGRASD
>TRBJ2-2|TRBV10-3
AIGWRPFKDTGELF
>TRBJ1-1|TRBV5-6
ASSFGTEAF
>TRBJ1-1|TRBV7-2
ASSSRALGPTEAF
>TRBJ1-1|TRBV6-1
ASSEAWQGNTEAF
>TRBJ1-1|TRBV5-1
ASSLDPPGQGGTEAF
>TRBJ1-1|TRBV11-1
ASSTRTGAISEAF
>TRBJ1-6|TRBV30
VWSAFRDSPLH
>TRBJ2-1|TRBV12-5
ASSSGQGVFNEQF
>TRBJ1-3|TRBV13
ASSWTRGNSGNTIY
>TRBJ2-7|TRBV5-1
ASSLGGLSYEQY